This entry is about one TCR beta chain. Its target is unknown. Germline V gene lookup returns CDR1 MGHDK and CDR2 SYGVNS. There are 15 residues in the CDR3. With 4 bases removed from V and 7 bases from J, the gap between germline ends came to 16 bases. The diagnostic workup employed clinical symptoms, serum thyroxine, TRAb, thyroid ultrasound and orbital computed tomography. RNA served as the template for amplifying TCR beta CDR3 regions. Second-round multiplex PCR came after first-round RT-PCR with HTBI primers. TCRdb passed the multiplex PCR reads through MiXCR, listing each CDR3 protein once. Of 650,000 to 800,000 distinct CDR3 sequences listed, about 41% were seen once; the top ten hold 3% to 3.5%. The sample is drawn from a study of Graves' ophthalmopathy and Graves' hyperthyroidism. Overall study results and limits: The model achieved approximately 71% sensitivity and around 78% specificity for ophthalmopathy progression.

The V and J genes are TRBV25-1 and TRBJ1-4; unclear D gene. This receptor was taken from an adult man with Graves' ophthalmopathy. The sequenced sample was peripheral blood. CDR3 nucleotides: TGTGCCAGCAGTGCTAGAGGACGGGGAGGTGAAAAACTGTTTTTT. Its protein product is CASSARGRGGEKLFF.